This T cell receptor beta chain was observed in a study of blood T cell repertoires in COVID-19. Across the whole study: Researchers got acute and convalescent COVID-19 samples from the United States, Italy and Spain.

As handled by the study authors: Amplifying reference gene primers gave estimates of nucleated cell counts. The assay was immunoSEQ multiplex PCR, and TCRdb's table has in-frame clones only and misses some. That table furnishes V, J and clone size, whereas the DNA furnished D and trimming. The top ten hold 5% to 6.5% of the sample, which has about 32,000 clones, around 85% seen once. Germline lookup yields CDR1 SGHRS and CDR2 YFSETQ. The CDR3 sequence is 14 residues long. Trimming left V 4 bases short and J 1 base short, with 8 bases between. Input material: peripheral blood. The receptor was derived from a woman older than 75 with active or convalescent COVID-19. The rearrangement links TRBV5-1 to TRBJ2-2; weak D call: TRBD2 (6 bases). The CDR3 here is CASSRGLNTGELFF. The DNA for the CDR3 is TGCGCCAGCAGCCGGGGACTGAACACCGGGGAGCTGTTTTTT.